One T cell receptor beta chain is described in this entry. In the authors' methods: Quantification of nucleated cells was approximated via reference gene primer amplification. Assay used: immunoSEQ multiplex PCR; TCRdb lists only in-frame clones, some missing. V and J calls and clone size are those listed in that table; D and trimming were worked out from the DNA. The repertoire holds just under 60,000 clones, with approximately 78% as singletons. This sample is drawn from a study of blood T cell repertoires in COVID-19. Study at large: Some COVID-19 samples were acute and others convalescent; all came from the United States, Italy and Spain. Sample material is recorded as cDNA or gDNA derived from T cells, B-cell-depleted T cells, or PBMCs.

The CDR3 is made up of 16 amino acids. Unmatched junction bases numbered 11, after V lost 2 bases and J lost 5 bases. Per the germline V gene, CDR1 is SGHRS and CDR2 is YFSETQ. The material sequenced was peripheral blood. This chain joins TRBV5-1 and TRBJ2-5; 8 positions match TRBD2. The sequence derives from an elderly man with acute or convalescent COVID-19. The CDR3 loop is CASSLAGVDGGETQYF. CDR3 bases: TGCGCCAGCAGCTTAGCGGGAGTTGATGGGGGGGAGACCCAGTACTTC.